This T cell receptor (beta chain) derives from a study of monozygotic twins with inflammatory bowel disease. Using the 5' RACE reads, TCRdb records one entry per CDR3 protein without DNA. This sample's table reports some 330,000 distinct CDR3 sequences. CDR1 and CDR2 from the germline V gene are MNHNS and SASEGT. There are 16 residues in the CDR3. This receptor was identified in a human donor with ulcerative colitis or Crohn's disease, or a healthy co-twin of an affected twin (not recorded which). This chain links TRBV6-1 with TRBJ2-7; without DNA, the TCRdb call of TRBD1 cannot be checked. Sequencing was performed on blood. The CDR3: CASSERGEVRGYEQYF.